This passage covers 18 T cell receptor beta chains from one sample sequenced in a study of T cells in Graves' hyperthyroidism and ophthalmopathy. Regions amplified from RNA transcripts were the TCR beta CDR3 regions. RT-PCR in the first round (using the HTBI primer set) targeted the TCR CDR3. TCRdb re-called the multiplex PCR reads through MiXCR, storing one row per CDR3 protein. The sample lists about 740,000 distinct CDR3 sequences; approximately 14% were seen once. Source material: blood. These receptors were collected from a woman between 18 and 29 years old with Graves' hyperthyroidism.

The chain is built from TRBV7-2 and TRBJ2-3, with no clear D. This CDR3 contains 16 residues. V shed 2 bases and J shed 0 bases, with 12 bases lying between them. The germline V gene encodes CDR1 SGHTA and CDR2 FQGNSA. DNA of the CDR3: TGTGCCAGCAGCTTAAGGGCATCCGCTAGCACAGATACGCAGTATTTT. Encoded protein: CASSLRASASTDTQYF.

The chain is built from TRBV20-1 and TRBJ2-5; 12 bases align to TRBD2. V was pared by 0 bases and J by 2 bases, with 4 bases of the junction left unmatched. Germline CDR1 is DFQATT and CDR2 is SNEGSKA (reference sequence). This CDR3 comprises 16 residues. The CDR3 here is CSARERTSGTQETQYF. CDR3 sequence (DNA): TGCAGTGCTAGAGAGAGGACTAGCGGGACTCAAGAGACCCAGTACTTC.

In this sample, this clonotype turned up many times. The chain uses TRBV20-1 and TRBJ2-1; 8 positions match TRBD2. Germline lookup yields CDR1 DFQATT and CDR2 SNEGSKA (reference sequence). The CDR3 totals 12 residues. V was clipped by 4 bases and J by 14 bases; unmatched bases: 10. The CDR3 spells CSATGGLEREFF. The CDR3 DNA reads TGCAGTGCTACGGGGGGGCTGGAACGGGAGTTCTTC.

Concerning this clonotype itself: A read error may be the cause here, since a much bigger clone is one base away. The rearrangement links TRBV2 to TRBJ2-1, with TRBD2 matching 8 bases. The CDR3 runs 14 residues. The germline CDR1 and CDR2 sequences are SNHLY and FYNNEI. The chain's CDR3 is CASRSAGDRHERFF. The DNA for the CDR3 is TGTGCCAGCAGATCAGCGGGAGACCGGCATGAGCGGTTCTTC.

At least ten counts were recorded for this clonotype. The rearrangement uses TRBV14 and TRBJ2-7, with 7 nucleotides matching TRBD2. CDR3 size: 16 residues. CDR1 is SGHDN and CDR2 is FVKESK in the germline V gene. V shed 6 bases and J 4 bases; nucleotides not matched to a gene: 15. CDR3 DNA sequence: TGTGCCAGCAGTCCTCAGAGGATAGCGGGTGGGTACGAGCAGTACTTC. This translates into CASSPQRIAGGYEQYF.

This clonotype was counted many times. This rearrangement joins TRBV6-2 or TRBV6-3 to TRBJ1-1, with D hard to call. Trimming took off 2 bases at V and 8 bases at J, with 9 bases between the two ends. The germline CDR1 and CDR2 sequences are MNHEY and SVGEGT. The CDR3 contains 12 residues. The CDR3 spells CASSYPPKEAFF. In nucleotides, the CDR3 is TGTGCCAGCAGTTACCCGCCCAAGGAAGCTTTCTTT.

This rearrangement joins TRBV28 to TRBJ1-2; no reliable D call. The CDR3 length is 12 residues. V was trimmed by 6 bases and J by 4 bases, leaving 9 bases between them. In germline, CDR1 is MDHEN, CDR2 SYDVKM. The CDR3 spells CASSRVSYGYTF. The CDR3 DNA follows: TGTGCCAGCAGCCGGGTCAGCTATGGCTACACCTTC.

The chain couples TRBV14 to TRBJ1-1, with a weak D call TRBD1 (6 bases). With 2 bases removed from V and 8 bases from J, the gap between germline ends came to 6 bases. CDR1 SGHDN and CDR2 FVKESK come from the germline V gene. This CDR3 contains 11 residues. The CDR3 region has the DNA TGTGCCAGCAGCCAACAGGGGGAAGCTTTCTTT. This encodes CASSQQGEAFF. Full variable domain (remainder filled in from reference TRBV14 and TRBJ1-1): EAGVTQFPSHSVIEKGQTVTLRCDPISGHDNLYWYRRVMGKEIKFLLHFVKESKQDESGMPNNRFLAERTGGTYSTLKVQPAELEDSGVYFCASSQQGEAFFGQGTRLTVV.

This clonotype appeared a few times. This sequence joins TRBV20-1 and TRBJ2-5; D uncertain. Trimming shortened V by 0 bases and J by 1 base, and 9 bases separated the two germline ends. Germline values: CDR1 DFQATT, CDR2 SNEGSKA (reference sequence). The CDR3 has 14 amino acids. In DNA, the CDR3 is TGCAGTGCTAGAGAAGGGTGGGCCCAAGAGACCCAGTACTTC. This sequence encodes CSAREGWAQETQYF.

This clonotype occurred many times. The chain uses TRBV2 and TRBJ1-1, with unresolved D. Trimming shortened V by 4 bases and J by 3 bases, and 12 bases separated the two germline ends. CDR3 length: 14 residues. Germline V gives CDR1 SNHLY, CDR2 FYNNEI. The DNA for the CDR3 is TGTGCCAGCAGTGTTGAGGGTGAGCACACTGAAGCTTTCTTT. It is translated as CASSVEGEHTEAFF.

The CDR3 nucleotides read TGCGCCAGCAGCCAACCTAGGAAGGTCCACAATGAGCAGTTCTTC. This translates into CASSQPRKVHNEQFF. J is TRBJ2-1 and V is TRBV4-1, with D unclear. This CDR3 is built from 15 residues. The ends were cut back, 2 bases at V and 5 bases at J, with 13 bases in the middle. Germline CDR1 MGHRA, CDR2 YSYEKL.

This clonotype occurred many times. J is TRBJ1-2 and V is TRBV12-3 or TRBV12-4, with a possible D match to TRBD1 (5 bases). The CDR3 is made up of 14 amino acids. V lost 7 bases and J 8 bases, leaving 20 bases between the germline ends. This CDR3 is CASTVQLYRRGYTF. In DNA form, the CDR3 reads TGTGCCAGCACCGTACAATTGTACAGGCGAGGCTACACCTTC.

The sample holds a few counts of this clonotype. The rearrangement joins TRBV10-3 to TRBJ2-7; 8 bases are a match to TRBD1. The germline V gene has CDR1 ENHRY and CDR2 SYGVKD. This CDR3 is 17 amino acids long. V lost 3 bases to trimming and J lost 0 bases; unmatched junction nucleotides: 10. The CDR3: CAISDPRYGQGSYEQYF. The CDR3, as DNA: TGTGCCATCAGTGACCCAAGGTATGGACAGGGCTCCTACGAGCAGTACTTC.

Many counts were recorded for this clonotype. This sequence joins TRBV18 and TRBJ1-2; D is undetermined. Trimming shortened V by 3 bases and J by 3 bases, and 8 bases separated the two germline ends. CDR3 length: 13 amino acids. Germline CDR1 is KGHSH and CDR2 is LQKENI. CDR3 sequence (DNA): TGTGCCAGCTCACCGGACCGTTACTATGGCTACACCTTC. This codes for CASSPDRYYGYTF.

This clonotype was picked up a small number of times. The chain recombines TRBV19 with TRBJ2-1, with 7 bases that match TRBD2. J was trimmed by 2 bases and V by 6 bases; bases with no gene match: 7. Germline loops: CDR1 LNHDA, CDR2 SQIVND (reference sequence). The CDR3 runs 15 residues. The CDR3 nucleotides read TGTGCCAGTAGCCCTAAGGCGGGAGCCTACAATGAGCAGTTCTTC. Its translation: CASSPKAGAYNEQFF.

This chain joins TRBV7-9 and TRBJ2-5; 9 bases map to TRBD2. With 6 bases clipped from V and 0 bases from J, the junction kept 8 bases outside the gene matches. Germline values: CDR1 SEHNR, CDR2 FQNEAQ (reference sequence). The CDR3 is 16 residues long. The CDR3 coding sequence is TGTGCCAGCAGACCCCCCCTAGCGGGGAACCAAGAGACCCAGTACTTC. As protein: CASRPPLAGNQETQYF.

As for this clonotype: A much bigger clone sits one base away, suggesting this may be a read error. This chain uses TRBV6-5 with TRBJ2-1; D call uncertain. This CDR3 contains 12 residues. CDR1 and CDR2 from the germline V gene are MNHEY and SVGAGI. CDR3 DNA sequence: TGTGCCAACAGTTACTCAATACAGGAGCAGTTCTTC. It codes for CANSYSIQEQFF.

The V gene is TRBV6-5, the J gene TRBJ2-1; D is possibly TRBD2 (7 bases). The germline V gene encodes CDR1 MNHEY and CDR2 SVGAGI. The CDR3 totals 15 residues. Trimming cost V 0 bases and J 10 bases, with 16 bases left between them. CDR3 coding DNA: TGTGCCAGCAGTTACTCGGACTTGAAGGGGGGGGAGCAGTTCTTC. This encodes CASSYSDLKGGEQFF.